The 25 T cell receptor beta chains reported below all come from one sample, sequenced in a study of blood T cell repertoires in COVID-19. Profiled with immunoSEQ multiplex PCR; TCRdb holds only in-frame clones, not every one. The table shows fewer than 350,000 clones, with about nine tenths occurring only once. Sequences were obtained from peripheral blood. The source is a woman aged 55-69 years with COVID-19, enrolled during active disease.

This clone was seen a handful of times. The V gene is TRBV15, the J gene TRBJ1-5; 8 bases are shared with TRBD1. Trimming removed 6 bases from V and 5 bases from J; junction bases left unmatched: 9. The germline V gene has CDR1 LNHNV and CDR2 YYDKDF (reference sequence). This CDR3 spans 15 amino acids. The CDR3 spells CATRATETGDQPQHF. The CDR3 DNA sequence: TGTGCCACCAGAGCGACCGAGACAGGGGATCAGCCCCAGCATTTT.

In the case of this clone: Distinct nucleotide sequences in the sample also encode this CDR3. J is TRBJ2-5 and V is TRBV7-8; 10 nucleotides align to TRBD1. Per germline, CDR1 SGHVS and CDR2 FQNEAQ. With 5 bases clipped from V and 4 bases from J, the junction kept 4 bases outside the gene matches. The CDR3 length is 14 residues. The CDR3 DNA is TGTGCCAGCAGCCTACGGACAGGGGGAGAGACCCAGTACTTC. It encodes CASSLRTGGETQYF.

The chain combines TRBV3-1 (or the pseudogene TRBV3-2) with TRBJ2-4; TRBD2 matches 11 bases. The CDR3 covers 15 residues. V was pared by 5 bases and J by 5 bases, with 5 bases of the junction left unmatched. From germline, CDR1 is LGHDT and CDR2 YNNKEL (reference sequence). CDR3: CASSLAGGPQNIQYF. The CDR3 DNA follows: TGTGCCAGCAGCTTAGCGGGGGGGCCCCAAAACATTCAGTACTTC.

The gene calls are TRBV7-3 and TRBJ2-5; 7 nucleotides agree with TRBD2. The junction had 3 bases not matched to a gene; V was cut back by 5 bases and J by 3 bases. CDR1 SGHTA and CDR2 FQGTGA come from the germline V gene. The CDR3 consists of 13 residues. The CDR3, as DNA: TGTGCCAGCAGCCCGGGGGGTGAAGAGACCCAGTACTTC. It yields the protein CASSPGGEETQYF.

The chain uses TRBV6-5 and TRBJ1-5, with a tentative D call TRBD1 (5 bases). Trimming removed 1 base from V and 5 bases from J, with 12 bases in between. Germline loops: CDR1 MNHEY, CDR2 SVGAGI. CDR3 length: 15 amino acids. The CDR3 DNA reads TGTGCCAGCAGTTACTATGGGGGGAGGGATCAGCCCCAGCATTTT. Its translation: CASSYYGGRDQPQHF.

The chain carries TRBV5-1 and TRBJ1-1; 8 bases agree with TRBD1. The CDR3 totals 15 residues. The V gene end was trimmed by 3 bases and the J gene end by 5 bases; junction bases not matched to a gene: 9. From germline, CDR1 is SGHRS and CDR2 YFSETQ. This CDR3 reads CASSSNTNRGTEAFF. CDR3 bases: TGCGCCAGCAGCTCCAACACTAACAGGGGGACTGAAGCTTTCTTT.

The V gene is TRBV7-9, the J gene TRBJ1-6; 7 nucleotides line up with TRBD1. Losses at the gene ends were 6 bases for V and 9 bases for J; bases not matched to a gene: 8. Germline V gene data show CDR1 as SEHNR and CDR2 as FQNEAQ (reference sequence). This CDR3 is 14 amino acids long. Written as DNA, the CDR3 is TGTGCCAGCAGTCCCACAGGGGATGGTTCACCCCTCCACTTT. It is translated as CASSPTGDGSPLHF.

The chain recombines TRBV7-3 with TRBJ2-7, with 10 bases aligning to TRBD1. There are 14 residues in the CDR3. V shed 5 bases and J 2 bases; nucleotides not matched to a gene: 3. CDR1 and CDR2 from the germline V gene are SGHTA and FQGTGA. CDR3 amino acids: CASSPGQGAYEQYF. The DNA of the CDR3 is TGTGCCAGCAGCCCAGGACAGGGGGCCTACGAGCAGTACTTC.

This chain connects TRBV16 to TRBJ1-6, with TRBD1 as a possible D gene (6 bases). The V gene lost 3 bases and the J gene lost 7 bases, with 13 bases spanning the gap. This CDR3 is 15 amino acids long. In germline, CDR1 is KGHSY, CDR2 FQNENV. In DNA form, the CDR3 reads TGTGCCAGCAGCCAGAACAGGGTCGGGAATTCACCCCTCCACTTT. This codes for CASSQNRVGNSPLHF.

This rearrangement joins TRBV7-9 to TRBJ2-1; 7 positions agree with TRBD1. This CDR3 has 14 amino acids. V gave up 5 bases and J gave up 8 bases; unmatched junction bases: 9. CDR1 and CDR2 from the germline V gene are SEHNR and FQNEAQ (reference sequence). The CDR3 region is CASSPDRVVDEQFF. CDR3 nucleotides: TGTGCCAGCAGCCCAGACAGGGTAGTTGATGAGCAGTTCTTC.

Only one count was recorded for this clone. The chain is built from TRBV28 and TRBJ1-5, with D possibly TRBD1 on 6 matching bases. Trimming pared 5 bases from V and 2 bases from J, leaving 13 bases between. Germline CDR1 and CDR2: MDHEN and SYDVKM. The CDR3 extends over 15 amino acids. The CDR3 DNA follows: TGTGCCAGCAGTCGCAGGGGTCAGGGCAATCAGCCCCAGCATTTT. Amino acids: CASSRRGQGNQPQHF.

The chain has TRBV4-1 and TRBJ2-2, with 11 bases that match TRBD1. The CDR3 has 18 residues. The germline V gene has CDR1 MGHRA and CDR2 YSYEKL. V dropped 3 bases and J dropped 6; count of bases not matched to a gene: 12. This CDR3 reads CASSHRRPGQGGAGELFF. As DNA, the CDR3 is TGCGCCAGCAGCCACCGTCGACCGGGACAGGGGGGAGCCGGGGAGCTGTTTTTT.

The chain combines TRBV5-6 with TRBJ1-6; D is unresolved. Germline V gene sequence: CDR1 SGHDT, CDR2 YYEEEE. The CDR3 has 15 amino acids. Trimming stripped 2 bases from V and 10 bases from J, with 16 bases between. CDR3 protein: CASSFVPDTKSPLHF. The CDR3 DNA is TGTGCCAGCAGCTTTGTTCCCGACACCAAATCACCCCTCCACTTT.

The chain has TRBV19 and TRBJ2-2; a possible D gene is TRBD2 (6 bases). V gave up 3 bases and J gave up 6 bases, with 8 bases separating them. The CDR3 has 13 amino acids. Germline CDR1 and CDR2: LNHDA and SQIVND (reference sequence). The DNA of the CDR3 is TGTGCCAGTAGTATGTGGGGGGCCGGGGAGCTGTTTTTT. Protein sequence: CASSMWGAGELFF.

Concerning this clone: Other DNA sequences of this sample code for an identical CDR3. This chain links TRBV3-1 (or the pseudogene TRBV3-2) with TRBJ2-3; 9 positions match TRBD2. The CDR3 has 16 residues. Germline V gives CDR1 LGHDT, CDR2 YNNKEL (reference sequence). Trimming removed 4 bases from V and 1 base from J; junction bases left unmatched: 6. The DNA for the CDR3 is TGTGCCAGCAGCCTGAGTGAGCGGGGGGGCACAGATACGCAGTATTTT. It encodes CASSLSERGGTDTQYF.

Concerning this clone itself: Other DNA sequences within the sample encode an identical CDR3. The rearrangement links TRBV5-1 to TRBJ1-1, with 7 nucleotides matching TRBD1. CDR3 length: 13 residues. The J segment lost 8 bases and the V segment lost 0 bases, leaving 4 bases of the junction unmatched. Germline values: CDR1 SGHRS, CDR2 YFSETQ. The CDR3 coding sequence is TGCGCCAGCAGCTTGGCCGACAGGGCCGAAGCTTTCTTT. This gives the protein CASSLADRAEAFF.

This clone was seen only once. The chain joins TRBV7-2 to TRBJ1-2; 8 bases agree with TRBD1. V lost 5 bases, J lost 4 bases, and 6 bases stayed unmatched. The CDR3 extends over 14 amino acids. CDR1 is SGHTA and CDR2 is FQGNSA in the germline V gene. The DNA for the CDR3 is TGTGCCAGCAGCCAAGACAGGGGTGGCTATGGCTACACCTTC. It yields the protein CASSQDRGGYGYTF.

This chain's CDR3 is CASSQVVSGNTIYF. The DNA of the CDR3 is TGTGCCAGCAGCCAGGTTGTCTCTGGAAACACCATATATTTT. The chain carries TRBV11-2 and TRBJ1-3, with D unclear. Germline-derived CDR1 and CDR2 are SGHAT and FQNNGV. The CDR3 loop spans 14 amino acids. The germline V and J ends were trimmed by 5 bases and 0 bases, with 8 bases remaining between them.

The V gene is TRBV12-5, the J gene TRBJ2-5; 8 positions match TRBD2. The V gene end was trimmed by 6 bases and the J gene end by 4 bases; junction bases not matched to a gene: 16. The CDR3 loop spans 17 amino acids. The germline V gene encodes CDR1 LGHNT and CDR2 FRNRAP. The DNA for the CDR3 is TGTGCTAGTGGGTCCACCGGACTAGCAGGAATATCAGAGACCCAGTACTTC. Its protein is CASGSTGLAGISETQYF. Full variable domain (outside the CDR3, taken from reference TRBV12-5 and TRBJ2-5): DARVTQTPRHKVTEMGQEVTMRCQPILGHNTVFWYRQTMMQGLELLAYFRNRAPLDDSGMPKDRFSAEMPDATLATLKIQPSEPRDSAVYFCASGSTGLAGISETQYFGPGTRLLVL.

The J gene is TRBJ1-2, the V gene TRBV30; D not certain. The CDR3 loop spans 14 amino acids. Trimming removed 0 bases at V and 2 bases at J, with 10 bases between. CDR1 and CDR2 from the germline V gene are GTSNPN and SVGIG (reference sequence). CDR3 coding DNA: TGTGCCTGGAGTGTACGTGGCAGAAACTATGGCTACACCTTC. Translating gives CAWSVRGRNYGYTF. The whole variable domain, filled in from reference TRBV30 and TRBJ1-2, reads SQTIHQWPATLVQPVGSPLSLECTVEGTSNPNLYWYRQAAGRGLQLLFYSVGIGQISSEVPQNLSASRPQDRQFILSSKKLLLSDSGFYLCAWSVRGRNYGYTFGSGTRLTVV.

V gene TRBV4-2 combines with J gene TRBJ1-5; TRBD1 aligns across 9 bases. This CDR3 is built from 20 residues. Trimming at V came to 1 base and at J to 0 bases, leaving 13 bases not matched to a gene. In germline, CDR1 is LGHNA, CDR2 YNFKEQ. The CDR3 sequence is CASSQVRSGTGPSSNQPQHF. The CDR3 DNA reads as TGTGCCAGCAGCCAAGTAAGGTCAGGGACAGGGCCCTCTAGCAATCAGCCCCAGCATTTT.

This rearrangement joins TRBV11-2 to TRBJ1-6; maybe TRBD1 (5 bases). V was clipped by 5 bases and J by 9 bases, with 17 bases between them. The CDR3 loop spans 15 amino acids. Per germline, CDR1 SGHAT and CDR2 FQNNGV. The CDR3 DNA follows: TGTGCCAGCAGCCCCTTCGTGGGGGGAGGTTCACCCCTCCACTTT. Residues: CASSPFVGGGSPLHF.

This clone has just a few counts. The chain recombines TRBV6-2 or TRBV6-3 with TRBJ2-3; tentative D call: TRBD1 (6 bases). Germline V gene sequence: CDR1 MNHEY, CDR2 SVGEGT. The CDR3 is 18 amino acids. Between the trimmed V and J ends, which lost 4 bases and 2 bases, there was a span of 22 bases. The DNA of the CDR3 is TGTGCCAGCAGTTCCCCCCCGTCGATGGGGGCCGTCACAGATACGCAGTATTTT. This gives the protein CASSSPPSMGAVTDTQYF.

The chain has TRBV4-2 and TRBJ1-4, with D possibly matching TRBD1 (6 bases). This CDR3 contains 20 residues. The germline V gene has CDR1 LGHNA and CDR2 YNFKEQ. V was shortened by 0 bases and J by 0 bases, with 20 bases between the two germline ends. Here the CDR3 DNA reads TGTGCCAGCAGCCAAGATTGGCTGAATTGGGGGCAAACAACTAATGAAAAACTGTTTTTT. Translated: CASSQDWLNWGQTTNEKLFF.

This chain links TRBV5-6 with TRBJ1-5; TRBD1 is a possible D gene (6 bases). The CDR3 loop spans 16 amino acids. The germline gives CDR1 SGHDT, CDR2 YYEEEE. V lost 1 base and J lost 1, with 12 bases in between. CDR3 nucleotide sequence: TGTGCCAGCAGCTTGTTCAAAGGGGGAAGCAATCAGCCCCAGCATTTT. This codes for CASSLFKGGSNQPQHF.